This T cell receptor beta chain was captured by sequencing in a study of blood T cell repertoires in COVID-19. The repertoire was sequenced with immunoSEQ multiplex PCR; TCRdb's copy has only in-frame clones and lacks some. The sample yields around 25,000 clones, roughly 89% seen once. After removal of 5 bases from V and 6 bases from J, the junction contained 9 bases not matched to a gene. CDR1 LNHNV and CDR2 YYDKDF come from the germline V gene (reference sequence). This CDR3 is built from 16 residues. The chain has TRBV15 and TRBJ2-1; TRBD2 matches at 11 bases. The material sequenced was peripheral blood. The TCR originated in a man aged 70 or older with acute or convalescent COVID-19. The CDR3 sequence is CATSPQIAGGGNEQFF. In nucleotides, the CDR3 is TGTGCCACCAGCCCGCAGATAGCGGGAGGGGGCAATGAGCAGTTCTTC.